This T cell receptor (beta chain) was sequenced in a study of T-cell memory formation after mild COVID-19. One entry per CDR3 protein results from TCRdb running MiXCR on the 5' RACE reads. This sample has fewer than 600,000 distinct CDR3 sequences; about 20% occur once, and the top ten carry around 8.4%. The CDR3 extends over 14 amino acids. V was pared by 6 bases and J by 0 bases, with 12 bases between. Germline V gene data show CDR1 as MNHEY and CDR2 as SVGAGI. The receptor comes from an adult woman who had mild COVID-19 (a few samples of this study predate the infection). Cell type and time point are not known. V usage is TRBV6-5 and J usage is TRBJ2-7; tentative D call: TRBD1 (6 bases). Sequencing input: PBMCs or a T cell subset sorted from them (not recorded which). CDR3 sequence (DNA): TGTGCCAGCAGAGGGACACCGGCCTCCTACGAGCAGTACTTC. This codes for CASRGTPASYEQYF.